Below, one T cell receptor (beta chain) is given with its context. This entry comes from a study of blood T cell repertoires in COVID-19. About the research overall: Sites in the United States, Italy and Spain provided acute and convalescent COVID-19 samples.

Sequencing used immunoSEQ multiplex PCR; TCRdb keeps in-frame clones, though not all of them. The sample has 180,000 or so clones, 87% seen once; the top ten hold 1.6%. Germline V gene sequence: CDR1 GTSNPN, CDR2 SVGIG (reference sequence). Trimming stripped 5 bases from V and 5 bases from J, with 17 bases between. The CDR3 is 14 amino acids. The source of this sequence is a woman between 45 and 60 years old with acute or convalescent COVID-19. What was sequenced was peripheral blood. The genes are TRBV30 and TRBJ2-3; D perhaps matches TRBD2 (6 bases). DNA for the CDR3: TGTGCCTGGGGAAGTGGAGGGGTCAAAGATACGCAGTATTTT. Translating gives CAWGSGGVKDTQYF.